This T cell receptor (beta chain) was retrieved from a study of blood T cell repertoires in COVID-19. Background on the study: The samples span acute and convalescent COVID-19 from the United States, Italy and Spain.

In the source study's methods: For nucleated cells, counts were estimated from reference gene primer amplification. TCRdb keeps only in-frame clones here, not all; method: immunoSEQ multiplex PCR. That table is the source of V, J and clone size, and D and trimming were worked out from the DNA. Of about 94,000 clones listed, 75% to 90% are singletons. Germline values: CDR1 LNHDA, CDR2 SQIVND (reference sequence). The junction had 24 bases not matched to a gene; V was cut back by 3 bases and J by 2 bases. The CDR3 length is 23 residues. The rearrangement uses TRBV19 and TRBJ2-7, with 14 bases matching TRBD2. This receptor was obtained from a human donor in a cohort sampled during active COVID-19. Material for sequencing was peripheral blood. The CDR3 region is CASSMNLRGIGTSGSRTPYEQYF. CDR3 DNA: TGTGCCAGTAGTATGAATCTACGGGGCATTGGGACTAGCGGGAGTCGGACGCCCTACGAGCAGTACTTC.